This T cell receptor beta chain was found in a study of T cell clonotyping in hematopoietic cell transplantation. Recipients were bled about 28 days pretransplant and at posttransplant days 30, 100, 180. Produced via immunoSEQ multiplex PCR; TCRdb's table is partial and in-frame only. The sample contains over 6,000 clones, 98% of which appear only once. With 4 bases clipped from V and 0 bases from J, the junction kept 8 bases outside the gene matches. Germline CDR1 and CDR2: SGHKS and YYEKEE (reference sequence). The CDR3 runs to 16 residues. The chain couples TRBV5-5 to TRBJ2-7; 9 positions agree with TRBD2. The specimen comprised PBMCs, sampled 30 days after allogeneic stem cell transplant. The clonotype was recovered from a male patient aged 55-69 years who had an allogeneic stem cell transplant from a related donor, so the T cells may come from the graft donor. Some clones in this sample may be carry-over from other donors' samples. This CDR3 reads CASSQDYSGGSYEQYF. In DNA form, the CDR3 reads TGTGCCAGCAGCCAAGACTATAGCGGGGGCTCCTACGAGCAGTACTTC.